These T cell receptor beta chains were read from a single sample in a study of shared clonotypes between healthy human individuals. Using immunoSEQ multiplex PCR, the repertoire was profiled, and TCRdb retains in-frame clones only, with some absent. Of more than 900,000 clones listed, about 84% are singletons. Sequenced: memory CD4+ T cells from PBMCs. The receptors come from a man younger than 30 in good health. Some clones in this sample may be carry-over from other donors' samples. CDR3s include the opening cysteine and the closing phenylalanine or tryptophan. Fields, in order: J gene, V gene, D gene, clone size, CDR3 protein, CDR3 DNA. D genes are given only for firm matches. Some rows mark clone size as missing; the rest say once, few, many or name a class of expanded clone.

TRBJ2-2	TRBV5-6	TRBD2	-	CASSLFGLAVANTGELFF	TGTGCCAGCAGCTTGTTCGGACTAGCGGTCGCGAACACCGGGGAGCTGTTTTTT
TRBJ2-2	TRBV30	TRBD2	-	CAWSWGRAPGELFF	TGTGCCTGGAGTTGGGGGAGGGCCCCCGGGGAGCTGTTTTTT
TRBJ2-7	TRBV7-8	-	-	CASSLTIAVRSSYEQYF	TGTGCCAGCAGCTTGACGATAGCGGTTAGGAGCTCCTACGAGCAGTACTTC
TRBJ1-1	TRBV19	-	-	CASLTGGGTEAFF	TGTGCCTCGTTGACAGGCGGAGGCACTGAAGCTTTCTTT
TRBJ2-2	TRBV7-3	-	-	CASSPSRSTGELFF	TGTGCCAGCAGCCCTTCCCGGAGCACCGGGGAGCTGTTTTTT
TRBJ2-6	TRBV28	-	-	CASTPGQTSGANVLTF	TGTGCCAGCACTCCAGGGCAAACCTCTGGGGCCAACGTCCTGACTTTC
TRBJ1-5	TRBV12-5	-	-	CASGLGSNQPQHF	TGTGCTAGTGGTTTGGGAAGCAATCAGCCCCAGCATTTT
TRBJ1-1	TRBV5-1	-	-	CASSKSATQDTEAFF	TGCGCCAGCAGCAAAAGCGCAACCCAGGACACTGAAGCTTTCTTT
TRBJ2-3	TRBV5-5	-	once	CASSFMRGYTDTQYF	TGTGCCAGCAGCTTCATGAGGGGTTACACAGATACGCAGTATTTT
TRBJ2-7	TRBV9	TRBD2	-	CASSVEAGGYEQYF	TGTGCCAGCAGCGTAGAAGCGGGAGGCTACGAGCAGTACTTC
TRBJ2-3	TRBV7-3	-	-	CASSQSSGSGTDTQYF	TGTGCCAGCAGCCAAAGTTCGGGGAGTGGCACAGATACGCAGTATTTT
TRBJ1-2	TRBV7-2	-	-	CASTRQIGYGYTF	TGTGCCAGCACCAGACAGATCGGCTATGGCTACACCTTC
TRBJ2-5	TRBV15	-	few	CATSSGNRDGTQYF	TGTGCCACCAGCAGTGGGAACAGGGACGGGACCCAGTACTTC
TRBJ2-2	TRBV4-1	TRBD1	-	CASSLDRGRELFF	TGCGCCAGCAGCCTGGACAGGGGCCGGGAGCTGTTTTTT
TRBJ1-4	TRBV27	TRBD1	-	CASSSGQGHNEKLFF	TGTGCCAGCAGTTCGGGACAGGGGCATAATGAAAAACTGTTTTTT
TRBJ2-1	TRBV5-4	-	-	CASSLDYNEQFF	TGTGCCAGCAGCTTAGACTACAATGAGCAGTTCTTC
TRBJ2-5	TRBV5-4	-	-	CASSLSIQETQYF	TGTGCCAGCAGCTTGTCCATCCAAGAGACCCAGTACTTC
TRBJ2-2	TRBV27	-	once	CASSYMGSRTGELFF	TGTGCCAGCAGTTATATGGGTTCGCGGACCGGGGAGCTGTTTTTT
TRBJ1-1	TRBV18	-	-	CASSPPGSRSTEAFF	TGTGCCAGCTCACCACCGGGGTCCCGGAGCACTGAAGCTTTCTTT
TRBJ1-2	TRBV7-8	-	-	CASSLELGYGYTF	TGTGCCAGCAGCTTAGAACTTGGCTATGGCTACACCTTC
TRBJ2-2	TRBV5-1	-	-	CASSTGVGITPGELFF	TGCGCCAGCAGCACCGGAGTGGGGATCACTCCCGGGGAGCTGTTTTTT
TRBJ2-6	TRBV7-9	-	few	CASSLGAGSGANVLTF	TGTGCCAGCAGCCTTGGGGCGGGCTCTGGGGCCAACGTCCTGACTTTC
TRBJ2-2	TRBV7-9	-	once	CASSLPSFGFGNTGELFF	TGTGCCAGCAGCCTTCCCTCTTTTGGGTTTGGGAACACCGGGGAGCTGTTTTTT
TRBJ1-4	TRBV28	-	-	CASSLALNEKLFF	TGTGCCAGCAGTTTAGCACTGAATGAAAAACTGTTTTTT
TRBJ2-5	TRBV11-2	-	-	CASSQKSGTQYF	TGTGCCAGCAGCCAAAAGAGTGGGACCCAGTACTTC
TRBJ1-2	TRBV19	-	once	CASSRLDRGDGYTF	TGTGCCAGTAGCCGACTCGATAGGGGCGATGGCTACACCTTC
TRBJ2-7	TRBV6-5	TRBD2	-	CASSVIGDYTYEQYF	TGTGCCAGCAGCGTAATCGGGGACTATACCTACGAGCAGTACTTC
TRBJ2-2	TRBV7-8	TRBD2	-	CASMGREVTGELFF	TGTGCCAGCATGGGTCGGGAGGTCACCGGGGAGCTGTTTTTT
TRBJ2-7	TRBV30	-	-	CAWGPGKHKVYF	TGTGCCTGGGGGCCCGGGAAACATAAGGTGTACTTC
TRBJ2-1	TRBV5-1	-	-	CASSLNGGEQFF	TGCGCCAGCAGCTTGAATGGCGGAGAGCAGTTCTTC
TRBJ1-3	TRBV28	TRBD1	-	CASSPGQVRSGNTIYF	TGTGCCAGCAGTCCCGGACAGGTTCGCTCTGGAAACACCATATATTTT
TRBJ2-3	TRBV28	-	-	CASEWAGTDTQYF	TGTGCCAGCGAGTGGGCAGGCACAGATACGCAGTATTTT
TRBJ2-5	TRBV28	-	-	CASSRQLQETQYF	TGTGCCAGCAGTCGTCAGCTCCAAGAGACCCAGTACTTC
TRBJ1-1	TRBV9	-	-	CASSVRLGDTEAFF	TGTGCCAGCAGCGTACGGTTGGGGGACACTGAAGCTTTCTTT
TRBJ2-1	TRBV4-1	-	-	CASSQQTSQSYNEQFF	TGCGCCAGCAGCCAACAAACTAGCCAGTCCTACAATGAGCAGTTCTTC
TRBJ1-5	TRBV9	-	-	CASSAGTNSNQPQHF	TGTGCCAGCAGTGCCGGGACAAATAGCAATCAGCCCCAGCATTTT
TRBJ2-2	TRBV4-1	-	-	CASSQEEGGTGELFF	TGCGCCAGCAGCCAAGAAGAGGGGGGCACCGGGGAGCTGTTTTTT
TRBJ1-4	TRBV5-1	TRBD1	-	CASSLTGTGGEKLFF	TGCGCCAGCAGCTTAACTGGGACAGGGGGTGAAAAACTGTTTTTT
TRBJ2-4	TRBV25-1	-	-	CASSEPAGRGKNIQYF	TGTGCCAGCAGTGAACCCGCGGGCAGGGGAAAAAACATTCAGTACTTC
TRBJ2-3	TRBV27	TRBD1	once	CASSRRDRRYTDTQYF	TGTGCCAGCAGTCGGCGGGACAGGAGATACACAGATACGCAGTATTTT